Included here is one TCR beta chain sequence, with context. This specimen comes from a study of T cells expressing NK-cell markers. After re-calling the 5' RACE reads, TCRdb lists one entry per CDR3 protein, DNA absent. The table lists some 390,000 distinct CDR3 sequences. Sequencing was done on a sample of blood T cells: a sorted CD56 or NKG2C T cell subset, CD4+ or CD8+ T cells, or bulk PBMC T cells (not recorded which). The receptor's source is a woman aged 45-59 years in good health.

This chain's CDR3 is CASSPGREDNEKLFF. J is TRBJ1-4 and V is TRBV4-1; absent DNA, TCRdb's TRBD1 call cannot be checked. In germline, CDR1 is MGHRA, CDR2 YSYEKL. The CDR3 is 15 amino acids.